The 8 T cell receptor beta chains below all came from one sample that was sequenced in a study of cytomegalovirus exposure and HLA in healthy donors (dated by TCRdb to between 2016 and 2019). Libraries were constructed by the immunoSEQ multiplex PCR assay. Imported from immuneACCESS, the table was reduced by TCRdb to in-frame sequences with V and J called. These copies leave out some clones; in studies compared against another copy, an unresolved V gene accounts for under half, and the cause of the remainder is not known. Recorded for this sample are around 350,000 clones; more than 80% of them occurred a single time. The top ten clonotypes cover 0.65% to 0.95% of the sample. Source material: PBMCs. These receptors all stem from a woman between 18 and 29 years old in good health and CMV-seronegative.

The CDR3 is CASSWEVTGLSYAGYTF. The CDR3 coding sequence is TGCGCCAGCAGCTGGGAGGTTACGGGACTTTCTTATGCGGGCTACACCTTC. The chain carries TRBV5-1 and TRBJ1-2; D is possibly TRBD1 (5 bases). Germline V gene lookup returns CDR1 SGHRS and CDR2 YFSETQ. The V end lost 3 bases, the J end lost 8 bases, and 26 bases lay between the germline ends. There are 17 residues in the CDR3.

A single count supports this clone. J is TRBJ1-2 and V is TRBV5-1, with 7 bases lining up with TRBD1. Per the germline V gene, CDR1 is SGHRS and CDR2 is YFSETQ. The V gene end was trimmed by 7 bases and the J gene end by 5 bases; junction bases not matched to a gene: 11. CDR3 length: 14 amino acids. The CDR3 bases are TGCGCCAGCGGCCGACAGGGCTTGGGATATGGCTACACCTTC. Translating it yields CASGRQGLGYGYTF. Together with reference TRBV5-1 and TRBJ1-2, the CDR3 gives the full variable domain: KAGVTQTPRYLIKTRGQQVTLSCSPISGHRSVSWYQQTPGQGLQFLFEYFSETQRNKGNFPGRFSGRQFSNSRSEMNVSTLELGDSALYLCASGRQGLGYGYTFGSGTRLTVV.

The table lists this clone with a count of one. V usage is TRBV6-1 and J usage is TRBJ2-5, with TRBD1 matching 7 bases. This CDR3 contains 14 residues. Germline V gene sequence: CDR1 MNHNS, CDR2 SASEGT. V dropped 5 bases and J dropped 6; count of bases not matched to a gene: 9. The CDR3, as DNA: TGTGCCAGCAGTCTAAGCCGGGACAGCCAGACCCAGTACTTC. As protein: CASSLSRDSQTQYF.

The V and J genes are TRBV7-8 and TRBJ2-2; 7 nucleotides line up with TRBD1. From germline, CDR1 is SGHVS and CDR2 FQNEAQ. The CDR3 length is 15 residues. V dropped 5 bases and J dropped 5; count of bases not matched to a gene: 8. CDR3 sequence: CASSPGQVGTGELFF. CDR3 sequence (DNA): TGTGCCAGCAGCCCCGGACAGGTGGGGACCGGGGAGCTGTTTTTT.

The gene calls are TRBV6-1 and TRBJ1-1, with TRBD1 matching 9 bases. V shed 4 bases and J 2 bases; nucleotides not matched to a gene: 8. Looked up from germline, CDR1 is MNHNS and CDR2 is SASEGT. The CDR3 extends over 16 amino acids. The CDR3 DNA sequence: TGTGCCAGCAGTGTTGCGTCGGGACAGGGTAACACTGAAGCTTTCTTT. Its translation is CASSVASGQGNTEAFF.

A single count supports this clone. The V gene is TRBV14, the J gene TRBJ2-5, with D hard to call. Trimming took off 2 bases at V and 4 bases at J, with 5 bases between the two ends. Germline CDR1 is SGHDN and CDR2 is FVKESK. This CDR3 is built from 12 residues. Written as DNA, the CDR3 is TGTGCCAGCAGCCAACTCCGAGAGACCCAGTACTTC. This codes for CASSQLRETQYF.

The J gene is TRBJ1-2, the V gene TRBV5-5, with 8 bases lining up with TRBD1. V dropped 4 bases and J dropped 0; count of bases not matched to a gene: 2. CDR1 is SGHKS and CDR2 is YYEKEE in the germline V gene (reference sequence). The CDR3 has 14 amino acids. As DNA, the CDR3 is TGTGCCAGCAGCACAGGGGGGGCTAACTATGGCTACACCTTC. Residues: CASSTGGANYGYTF.

The V and J genes are TRBV6-4 and TRBJ2-3; 8 bases are a match to TRBD2. The CDR3 extends over 17 amino acids. Per germline, CDR1 MRHNA and CDR2 SNTAGT. Trimming at V came to 0 bases and at J to 6 bases, leaving 11 bases not matched to a gene. The CDR3 region has the DNA TGTGCCAGCAGTGACTCTCCTAGCGGGTCCCCCTATGATACGCAGTATTTT. As protein: CASSDSPSGSPYDTQYF.